The clone carrying this TCR beta chain came up a few times. Its antigen remains unknown. The sample originates from a study of memory CD4+ T cells and cytomegalovirus serostatus. Study details: Of the healthy Belgian adults, roughly ten were CMV seropositive and about two dozen seronegative.

The repertoire was sequenced with immunoSEQ multiplex PCR; TCRdb's copy has only in-frame clones and lacks some. The table lists 64,000 or so clones, approximately 80% of them singletons. Notes on the study in general: A US-trained random forest predicted CMV serostatus with median AUC roughly 0.91.

The CDR3 consists of 15 residues. CDR1 SGHRS and CDR2 YFSETQ come from the germline V gene. V gave up 0 bases and J gave up 3 bases; unmatched junction bases: 5. The sort gate was single viable CD3+CD4+CD8-CD45RO+ cells for memory CD4+ T cells. Serum IgG to CMV pp150, pp28, p38 and p52 defined serostatus. After thawing, CD4+ T cells were positively selected. What was sequenced was memory CD4+ T cells from blood. This clonotype originated in an adult in good health and CMV-seronegative. This chain uses TRBV5-1 with TRBJ1-2; 7 bases are shared with TRBD1. CDR3 region: CASSLDSGGYYGYTF. The CDR3 bases are TGCGCCAGCAGCTTGGATTCAGGGGGATACTATGGCTACACCTTC. The whole variable domain, filled in from reference TRBV5-1 and TRBJ1-2, reads KAGVTQTPRYLIKTRGQQVTLSCSPISGHRSVSWYQQTPGQGLQFLFEYFSETQRNKGNFPGRFSGRQFSNSRSEMNVSTLELGDSALYLCASSLDSGGYYGYTFGSGTRLTVV.